The rows below give T cell receptor beta chains drawn from one sample of a study of blood T cell repertoires in COVID-19. Method: immunoSEQ multiplex PCR; TCRdb's copy keeps in-frame clones and lacks some. The sample contains 200,000 to 300,000 clones, roughly 87% of which appear only once. The sequencing sample was made of peripheral blood. Receptor source: a man in his fifties or sixties who had recovered from COVID-19. The CDR3 runs from the conserved cysteine through the conserved F or W. The size of a clone is reported for some rows only, either as once, few or many, or as a class for expanded clones.

V gene: TRBV9; J gene: TRBJ1-6; clone size: NA; CDR3 protein: CASSVDQGRNSPLHF
V gene: TRBV12-3/TRBV12-4; J gene: TRBJ1-1; clone size: NA; CDR3 protein: CASNPGGTEAFF
V gene: TRBV18; J gene: TRBJ1-2; clone size: NA; CDR3 protein: CASSPTQEPNYGYTF
V gene: TRBV7-9; J gene: TRBJ2-6; clone size: NA; CDR3 protein: CASPYEGGESYSGANVLTF
V gene: TRBV2; J gene: TRBJ2-7; clone size: NA; CDR3 protein: CASTLIAGGAPEQYF
V gene: TRBV18; J gene: TRBJ2-6; clone size: once; CDR3 protein: CASSPREFSGANVLTF
V gene: TRBV7-9; J gene: TRBJ2-1; clone size: NA; CDR3 protein: CASSQKPQKFSSYNEQFF
V gene: TRBV9; J gene: TRBJ1-6; clone size: NA; CDR3 protein: CASSVGSYSYNSPLHF
V gene: TRBV6-6; J gene: TRBJ1-2; clone size: NA; CDR3 protein: CASSSGQGVGYTF
V gene: TRBV11-3; J gene: TRBJ2-1; clone size: NA; CDR3 protein: CASSLSGTGGQEQFF
V gene: TRBV24-1; J gene: TRBJ2-3; clone size: NA; CDR3 protein: CATSTDRGSSDTQYF
V gene: TRBV5-1; J gene: TRBJ1-2; clone size: NA; CDR3 protein: CASSLAGRGWDGYTF
V gene: TRBV10-3; J gene: TRBJ2-1; clone size: NA; CDR3 protein: CAISEGLAVRNEQFF
V gene: TRBV11-3; J gene: TRBJ2-3; clone size: NA; CDR3 protein: CASGTTGKGTQYF
V gene: TRBV11-3; J gene: TRBJ2-3; clone size: NA; CDR3 protein: CASSSRLSPKEYF
V gene: TRBV28; J gene: TRBJ2-7; clone size: NA; CDR3 protein: CASSLGGANSYEQYF
V gene: TRBV6-6; J gene: TRBJ2-3; clone size: NA; CDR3 protein: CASIVAGGRGTDTQYF
V gene: TRBV10-3; J gene: TRBJ2-3; clone size: NA; CDR3 protein: CAIASGGARDTQYF
V gene: TRBV10-1; J gene: TRBJ2-1; clone size: NA; CDR3 protein: CASSESTSGGLYNEQFF
V gene: TRBV4-2; J gene: TRBJ1-2; clone size: NA; CDR3 protein: CASSQASQNYGYTF
V gene: TRBV5-1; J gene: TRBJ2-7; clone size: once; CDR3 protein: CASSSRLAGYEQYF
V gene: TRBV5-1; J gene: TRBJ2-7; clone size: once; CDR3 protein: CASSLSSGERIKQYF
V gene: TRBV6-1; J gene: TRBJ1-1; clone size: NA; CDR3 protein: CASSVDVARIMNTEAFF
V gene: TRBV11-2; J gene: TRBJ2-1; clone size: once; CDR3 protein: CASSLGLAGYNEQFF
V gene: TRBV11-2; J gene: TRBJ2-1; clone size: NA; CDR3 protein: CASSLVGRGGDEQFF
V gene: TRBV25-1; J gene: TRBJ2-7; clone size: NA; CDR3 protein: CASSELGGNYEQYF
V gene: TRBV15; J gene: TRBJ2-2; clone size: NA; CDR3 protein: CATSRDLGGPGELFF
V gene: TRBV10-1; J gene: TRBJ2-4; clone size: NA; CDR3 protein: CASSDRDTQNIQYF
V gene: TRBV2; J gene: TRBJ1-5; clone size: NA; CDR3 protein: CASSVVYSNQPQHF
V gene: TRBV28; J gene: TRBJ1-1; clone size: NA; CDR3 protein: CASSLWWQGAFF
V gene: TRBV12-5; J gene: TRBJ2-3; clone size: few; CDR3 protein: CASGLVLDGVTSTDTQYF
V gene: TRBV6-6; J gene: TRBJ2-3; clone size: NA; CDR3 protein: CASSYTLDTQYF
V gene: TRBV5-1; J gene: TRBJ1-3; clone size: NA; CDR3 protein: CASSLSGQIINTIYF
V gene: TRBV19; J gene: TRBJ2-2; clone size: NA; CDR3 protein: CASSIVAGDYTGELFF
V gene: TRBV2; J gene: TRBJ1-5; clone size: few; CDR3 protein: CASSESQGLQPQHF
V gene: TRBV12-3/TRBV12-4; J gene: TRBJ2-5; clone size: NA; CDR3 protein: CASSLGAGRTQYF
V gene: TRBV6-5; J gene: TRBJ2-1; clone size: NA; CDR3 protein: CASRHERGDVNEQFF
V gene: TRBV5-1; J gene: TRBJ2-5; clone size: NA; CDR3 protein: CASSLSGLKETQYF
V gene: TRBV19; J gene: TRBJ2-3; clone size: NA; CDR3 protein: CASSGFGETDTQYF
V gene: TRBV5-5; J gene: TRBJ2-3; clone size: NA; CDR3 protein: CASSYRTSGGWVSDTQYF
V gene: TRBV11-2; J gene: TRBJ1-1; clone size: NA; CDR3 protein: CASSLAGAGGAFF
V gene: TRBV10-1; J gene: TRBJ1-1; clone size: NA; CDR3 protein: CASTIGQGFAMNTEAFF
V gene: TRBV7-6; J gene: TRBJ2-1; clone size: few; CDR3 protein: CASSLVRGGEQFF
V gene: TRBV10-3; J gene: TRBJ1-1; clone size: NA; CDR3 protein: CASRTGGTEAFF
V gene: TRBV11-3; J gene: TRBJ2-5; clone size: NA; CDR3 protein: CASSLAEETQYF
V gene: TRBV30; J gene: TRBJ1-1; clone size: NA; CDR3 protein: CAWRLQVDTEAFF
V gene: TRBV11-3; J gene: TRBJ2-3; clone size: NA; CDR3 protein: CASSFHTDTQYF
V gene: TRBV5-1; J gene: TRBJ1-1; clone size: NA; CDR3 protein: CASSLEGGRVRVTEAFF
V gene: TRBV11-2; J gene: TRBJ1-5; clone size: NA; CDR3 protein: CASSLDLGAWQPQHF
V gene: TRBV18; J gene: TRBJ1-2; clone size: NA; CDR3 protein: CASSRGASLGLNYGYTF